Shown below are 26 T cell receptor beta chains from a single sample sequenced in a study of blood T cells in healthy people across ages. Primed by a sample-barcoded 5' primer and a J-beta primer mix, a second PCR proceeded for about 7 to 12 cycles. TCRdb called the 5' RACE reads again in MiXCR, with one record for every CDR3 protein. This table holds fewer than 2,000,000 distinct CDR3 sequences, roughly two fifths found once. Sequenced material: blood. The receptors come from a human donor in good health.

CDR3 sequence: CASSLVAGRKFF. CDR3 nucleotides: TGTGCCAGCAGCTTAGTGGCAGGGCGGAAGTTCTTC. The chain carries TRBV7-2 and TRBJ2-1; weak D call: TRBD1 (5 bases). Trimming removed 1 base at V and 14 bases at J, with 12 bases between. The CDR3 has 12 amino acids. The germline V gene has CDR1 SGHTA and CDR2 FQGNSA.

The chain joins TRBV5-1 to TRBJ2-4, with D perhaps TRBD2 (6 bases). Judging by the DNA end, TRBJ2-7 fits better; the J call may be wrong. Germline-derived CDR1 and CDR2 are SGHRS and YFSETQ. This CDR3 has 15 residues. CDR3 nucleotide sequence: TGCGCCAGCAGCCAGGGACTTCTCCCAAACTACGAGCAGTACTTC. This translates into CASSQGLLPNYEQYF.

This clonotype was recorded many times. The gene calls are TRBV7-9 and TRBJ1-5; D is perhaps TRBD1 (5 bases). Germline-derived CDR1 and CDR2 are SEHNR and FQNEAQ (reference sequence). The germline V and J ends were trimmed by 5 bases and 4 bases, with 9 bases remaining between them. The CDR3 consists of 13 residues. The CDR3 bases are TGTGCCAGCAGCCTCAGGGTAAATCAGCCCCAGCATTTT. This translates into CASSLRVNQPQHF.

This clonotype has just a few counts. This chain joins TRBV20-1 and TRBJ2-7; possible D gene TRBD1, 5 bases. This CDR3 contains 14 residues. Germline V gives CDR1 DFQATT, CDR2 SNEGSKA (reference sequence). Deletions cut 3 bases from V and 4 bases from J, with 16 bases between. The DNA for the CDR3 is TGCAGTGCTAGTAAGGGGCTTAGTGTTTACGAGCAGTACTTC. This encodes CSASKGLSVYEQYF.

This clonotype occurred a few times. The chain couples TRBV7-2 to TRBJ2-5; D not certain. Germline V gene lookup returns CDR1 SGHTA and CDR2 FQGNSA. V lost 5 bases to trimming and J lost 5 bases, with 12 bases between them. This CDR3 contains 13 residues. The CDR3 protein is CASSQYLSETQYF. CDR3 DNA sequence: TGTGCCAGCAGCCAATACCTGAGCGAGACCCAGTACTTC.

V is TRBV10-3 and J is TRBJ1-6; D gene unclear. CDR1 and CDR2 (germline): ENHRY, SYGVKD. This CDR3 contains 14 residues. Trimming removed 4 bases at V and 8 bases at J, with 12 bases between. The CDR3 spells CAISARGIDSPLHF. In nucleotides, the CDR3 is TGTGCCATCAGTGCTCGGGGTATAGATTCACCCCTCCACTTT.

This clonotype was seen more than once but under ten times. The chain carries TRBV12-3 or TRBV12-4 and TRBJ2-1; unclear D gene. CDR3 length equals 14 residues. With 4 bases removed from V and 3 bases from J, the gap between germline ends came to 10 bases. DNA of the CDR3: TGTGCCAGCAGTTCAGGCATCATCTACAATGAGCAGTTCTTC. Its translation is CASSSGIIYNEQFF.

This rearrangement joins TRBV5-1 to TRBJ1-4, with 7 bases identical to TRBD1. Germline lookup yields CDR1 SGHRS and CDR2 YFSETQ. This CDR3 comprises 16 residues. With 4 bases clipped from V and 4 bases from J, the junction kept 10 bases outside the gene matches. The CDR3 nucleotides are TGCGCCAGCAGCCCCCAAGTGGGACAGAATAATGAAAAACTGTTTTTT. Translation gives CASSPQVGQNNEKLFF. Variable domain in full (rest from reference TRBV5-1 and TRBJ1-4): KAGVTQTPRYLIKTRGQQVTLSCSPISGHRSVSWYQQTPGQGLQFLFEYFSETQRNKGNFPGRFSGRQFSNSRSEMNVSTLELGDSALYLCASSPQVGQNNEKLFFGSGTQLSVL.

This chain connects TRBV6-5 to TRBJ2-1; 9 positions match TRBD2. Germline CDR1 MNHEY, CDR2 SVGAGI. This CDR3 has 16 residues. Unmatched junction bases numbered 10, after V lost 0 bases and J lost 10 bases. CDR3 coding DNA: TGTGCCAGCAGTTACTCGCGGCGGGGGGGCCTGGGGGAGCAGTTCTTC. Encoded protein: CASSYSRRGGLGEQFF.

This clonotype has just a few counts. J is TRBJ2-1 and V is TRBV4-3; D possibly corresponds to TRBD2 (5 bases). Germline V gives CDR1 LGHNA, CDR2 YSLEER. The length of the CDR3 is 17 residues. V lost 0 bases and J 3 bases, leaving 15 bases between the germline ends. The CDR3 bases are TGCGCCAGCAGCCAAGAAAGGGAGACGGTGAACTACAATGAGCAGTTCTTC. Translated, it gives CASSQERETVNYNEQFF.

The V and J genes are TRBV7-2 and TRBJ1-1, with D hard to call. Trimming left V 0 bases short and J 7 bases short, with 9 bases between. Germline assignment: CDR1 SGHTA and CDR2 FQGNSA. CDR3 length: 13 amino acids. The CDR3 loop reads CASSLAREDEAFF. Written as DNA, the CDR3 is TGTGCCAGCAGCTTAGCGCGTGAAGATGAAGCTTTCTTT.

The chain employs TRBV7-8 and TRBJ2-2; D ambiguous. The CDR3 has 14 residues. CDR1 SGHVS and CDR2 FQNEAQ come from the germline V gene. Trimming removed 3 bases at V and 4 bases at J, with 9 bases between. DNA of the CDR3: TGTGCCAGCAGCTTTGGGGTTACCACCGGGGAGCTGTTTTTT. Translated, it gives CASSFGVTTGELFF.

The rearrangement links TRBV5-1 to TRBJ1-5; TRBD1 is a possible D gene (6 bases). The V end lost 4 bases, the J end lost 7 bases, and 15 bases lay between the germline ends. The CDR3 consists of 14 residues. In germline, CDR1 is SGHRS, CDR2 YFSETQ. CDR3 amino acids: CASSQDSAGQPQHF. The CDR3 region has the DNA TGCGCCAGCAGCCAGGACAGCGCGGGACAGCCCCAGCATTTT.

V usage is TRBV5-1 and J usage is TRBJ2-6, with 7 positions matching TRBD1. CDR1 SGHRS and CDR2 YFSETQ come from the germline V gene. J gave up 0 bases and V 7 bases, and 13 bases lay outside the gene matches. The CDR3 runs 18 residues. The DNA for the CDR3 is TGCGCCAGCTTTCGAGGGACAGAGATCTTCTCTGGGGCCAACGTCCTGACTTTC. This encodes CASFRGTEIFSGANVLTF.

The chain employs TRBV6-2 or TRBV6-3 and TRBJ1-1, with D unresolved. The V gene lost 6 bases and the J gene lost 3 bases, with 26 bases spanning the gap. This CDR3 contains 18 residues. Germline V gene lookup returns CDR1 MNHEY and CDR2 SVGEGT. The CDR3 DNA follows: TGTGCCAGCAGAATACATCTTAAGCAAGGCGGTTTGTACACTGAAGCTTTCTTT. As protein: CASRIHLKQGGLYTEAFF.

This clonotype has a handful of counts. The chain uses TRBV7-2 and TRBJ2-1; no firm D call. There are 14 residues in the CDR3. The germline gives CDR1 SGHTA, CDR2 FQGNSA. V was cut by 3 bases and J by 4 bases, with 10 bases left in between. The chain's CDR3 is CASSFYGPYNEQFF. CDR3 DNA: TGTGCCAGCAGCTTCTACGGGCCGTACAATGAGCAGTTCTTC.

This chain links TRBV28 with TRBJ2-7, with D tentatively TRBD1 or TRBD2 (5 bases each). Trimming removed 4 bases at V and 7 bases at J, with 26 bases between. The germline V gene has CDR1 MDHEN and CDR2 SYDVKM. The CDR3 consists of 17 residues. The CDR3 DNA reads as TGTGCCAGCAGTTCTCAAGGGGATGGGACCTTGCCGTTGGAGCAGTACTTC. It yields the protein CASSSQGDGTLPLEQYF.

The chain couples TRBV20-1 to TRBJ2-1; 10 bases line up with TRBD2. The CDR3 is 20 residues long. In germline, CDR1 is DFQATT, CDR2 SNEGSKA (reference sequence). Trimming took 1 base from V and 0 from J; bases not matched to a gene: 15. The CDR3 loop is CSARVSVAGGPLGSYNEQFF. The CDR3 DNA is TGCAGTGCTAGAGTCTCAGTAGCGGGGGGCCCACTGGGCTCCTACAATGAGCAGTTCTTC.

This rearrangement joins TRBV20-1 to TRBJ1-2; D may be TRBD1 (5 bases). V dropped 0 bases and J dropped 6 bases, with 14 bases sitting between them. Per germline, CDR1 DFQATT and CDR2 SNEGSKA (reference sequence). CDR3 length: 14 amino acids. For the CDR3, the DNA is TGCAGTGCTAGAGAGGGCAGGGCGGGTGATGGCTACACCTTC. It codes for CSAREGRAGDGYTF.

This clonotype was counted between two and nine times. A single base separates this from a much larger clone, so it may be a read error. CDR3 region: CASSVLAGAIADTQYF. The DNA for the CDR3 is TGTGCCAGCAGTGTCCTAGCGGGGGCGATCGCAGATACGCAGTATTTT. The chain uses TRBV12-3 or TRBV12-4 and TRBJ2-3; 10 nucleotides match TRBD2. J lost 4 bases, V lost 5 bases, and 9 bases had no gene match. The CDR3 spans 16 residues.

The chain employs TRBV4-2 and TRBJ2-5, with unresolved D. CDR3 length: 15 residues. Deletions cut 0 bases from V and 5 bases from J, with 13 bases between. The V gene's germline CDR1 is LGHNA and CDR2 YNFKEQ. The CDR3 loop reads CASSQDQLEGETQYF. The CDR3 coding sequence is TGTGCCAGCAGCCAAGATCAGCTGGAAGGGGAGACCCAGTACTTC.

The chain couples TRBV10-3 to TRBJ2-3, with 9 bases that match TRBD2. Germline V gene sequence: CDR1 ENHRY, CDR2 SYGVKD. The CDR3 runs to 15 residues. V trimming: 6 bases; J trimming: 2 bases; junction bases outside the gene matches: 6. The CDR3 DNA is TGTGCCATCAGCTTTAGCGGGGGTACCACAGATACGCAGTATTTT. This codes for CAISFSGGTTDTQYF.

This clonotype was recorded at least ten times. The chain employs TRBV10-3 and TRBJ1-3; the D is unclear. The length of the CDR3 is 15 residues. The V end was cut by 0 bases, the J end by 4 bases, with 10 bases between. The germline CDR1 and CDR2 sequences are ENHRY and SYGVKD. The DNA of the CDR3 is TGTGCCATCAGTGAGTCTGTCATAAGAGGAAACACCATATATTTT. Translating it yields CAISESVIRGNTIYF.

This clonotype was counted a few times. The chain joins TRBV20-1 to TRBJ1-2; 10 bases map to TRBD1. This CDR3 spans 15 amino acids. Germline V CDR1 and CDR2: DFQATT, SNEGSKA (reference sequence). Trimming cost V 3 bases and J 3 bases; bases outside gene matches: 7. CDR3 in DNA: TGCAGTGCTAGTTTATCCGGGACAGGGGACTATGGCTACACCTTC. This translates into CSASLSGTGDYGYTF.

This sequence joins TRBV3-1 and TRBJ2-5; TRBD2 matches at 9 bases. V gave up 1 base and J gave up 5 bases; unmatched junction bases: 8. Germline assignment: CDR1 LGHDT and CDR2 YNNKEL (reference sequence). This CDR3 region has 16 residues. This CDR3 is CASSQGLAGDGETQYF. CDR3 bases: TGTGCCAGCAGCCAAGGATTAGCGGGGGACGGGGAGACCCAGTACTTC.

Turning to this clonotype: At one end, the junction sequence differs from germline, possibly due to a read error. J is TRBJ2-3 and V is TRBV24-1; D remains ambiguous. Looked up from germline, CDR1 is KGHDR and CDR2 is SFDVKD. The CDR3 has 16 residues. The CDR3 here is CATSDPTDPGTDTQYF. As DNA, the CDR3 is TGTGCCACCAGTGACCCGACGGACCCAGGCACGGATACGCAGTATTTT.